One sample yielded the 31 T cell receptor beta chains listed below, sequenced in a study of blood T cell repertoires in COVID-19. Repertoires were generated with immunoSEQ multiplex PCR, while TCRdb's copy carries only in-frame clones and drops some. This repertoire shows 50,000 to 70,000 clones, more than 60% found once; its top ten account for nearly 5%. The sequenced sample consisted of peripheral blood. These receptors were obtained from a human donor in a cohort sampled during active COVID-19.

The chain has TRBV9 and TRBJ1-5; D remains ambiguous. Germline-derived CDR1 and CDR2 are SGDLS and YYNGEE. The length of the CDR3 is 14 residues. The germline V and J ends were trimmed by 3 bases and 3 bases, with 10 bases remaining between them. CDR3 nucleotide sequence: TGTGCCAGCAGCGATCCGGGTTCCAATCAGCCCCAGCATTTT. Translated: CASSDPGSNQPQHF. Supplemented by reference TRBV9 and TRBJ1-5, the full variable domain reads DSGVTQTPKHLITATGQRVTLRCSPRSGDLSVYWYQQSLDQGLQFLIQYYNGEERAKGNILERFSAQQFPDLHSELNLSSLELGDSALYFCASSDPGSNQPQHFGDGTRLSIL.

J is TRBJ2-7 and V is TRBV5-1; 9 bases are shared with TRBD1. Germline CDR1 is SGHRS and CDR2 is YFSETQ. V shed 3 bases, J shed 4 bases, and the junction held 8 bases outside the gene matches. CDR3 length: 15 amino acids. CDR3 sequence: CASSSATGGGYEQYF. DNA of the CDR3: TGCGCCAGCAGCTCGGCTACAGGGGGCGGATACGAGCAGTACTTC.

The chain has TRBV27 and TRBJ2-2, with no clear D. V was pared by 0 bases and J by 2 bases, with 13 bases between. This CDR3 contains 17 residues. CDR1 MNHEY and CDR2 SMNVEV come from the germline V gene (reference sequence). CDR3 nucleotide sequence: TGTGCCAGCAGTTTATCGGCTTGGAGTTTTAACACCGGGGAGCTGTTTTTT. Its translation: CASSLSAWSFNTGELFF.

This clone has a single count. DNA for the CDR3: TGTGCCAGCACTAGGGACATCCGATCCTACGAGCAGTACTTC. Protein: CASTRDIRSYEQYF. The chain uses TRBV2 and TRBJ2-7, with D perhaps TRBD1 (6 bases). Germline CDR1 reads SNHLY; CDR2 reads FYNNEI. There are 14 residues in the CDR3. V shed 7 bases and J shed 1 base, with 14 bases lying between them.

This clone was recorded once. The chain is built from TRBV29-1 and TRBJ2-3; D remains ambiguous. Trimming removed 4 bases from V and 0 bases from J, with 8 bases in between. Germline values: CDR1 SQVTM, CDR2 ANQGSEA. The CDR3 runs to 13 residues. As DNA, the CDR3 is TGCAGCGTTGGTCGGAGAAGCACAGATACGCAGTATTTT. Translating gives CSVGRRSTDTQYF.

This sequence joins TRBV5-6 and TRBJ2-7, with 8 bases fitting TRBD2. CDR3 length equals 13 residues. V was pared by 3 bases and J by 5 bases, with 4 bases of the junction left unmatched. Germline loops: CDR1 SGHDT, CDR2 YYEEEE. The CDR3 DNA sequence: TGTGCCAGCAGCTGGCGGGGGGAAGACGAGCAGTACTTC. Its translation: CASSWRGEDEQYF.

The genes are TRBV28 and TRBJ2-7, with 7 positions matching TRBD1. This CDR3 has 15 residues. V dropped 5 bases and J dropped 2; count of bases not matched to a gene: 9. CDR1 and CDR2 (germline): MDHEN, SYDVKM. CDR3 coding DNA: TGTGCCAGCAGTCCATGGGACAGAAAAACCTACGAGCAGTACTTC. Translated, it gives CASSPWDRKTYEQYF.

V gene TRBV30 combines with J gene TRBJ1-1; weak D call: TRBD1 (6 bases). Germline-derived CDR1 and CDR2 are GTSNPN and SVGIG (reference sequence). CDR3 size: 13 residues. V lost 0 bases, J lost 7 bases, and 12 bases lay in between. CDR3 sequence: CAWSVGTPSEAFF. The CDR3 coding sequence is TGTGCCTGGAGTGTCGGGACACCGAGTGAAGCTTTCTTT.

The chain recombines TRBV11-2 with TRBJ2-7, with D maybe TRBD1 (5 bases). The CDR3 extends over 15 amino acids. Germline CDR1 and CDR2: SGHAT and FQNNGV. V was shortened by 5 bases and J by 0 bases, with 14 bases between the two germline ends. The CDR3 region has the DNA TGTGCCAGCAGCCTTTCGGACACACCCTCCTACGAGCAGTACTTC. This encodes CASSLSDTPSYEQYF.

This chain uses TRBV21-1 with TRBJ2-7; no DNA check was done on the table's D call, TRBD1. TRBV21-1 is a listed pseudogene. This CDR3 is built from 15 residues. The CDR3 coding sequence is TGTGCCAGCAGCGAGCGCTCAGGGGCCCCCTACGAGCAGTACTTC. This codes for CASSERSGAPYEQYF.

The chain joins TRBV12-3 or TRBV12-4 to TRBJ2-7, with TRBD1 matching 7 bases. The J segment lost 2 bases and the V segment lost 8 bases, leaving 3 bases of the junction unmatched. The CDR3 covers 12 residues. The CDR3 here is CASSGQTYEQYF. The CDR3 nucleotides are TGTGCCAGCTCGGGACAGACCTACGAGCAGTACTTC.

The J gene is TRBJ1-5, the V gene TRBV28; D ambiguous. The CDR3 extends over 16 amino acids. From germline, CDR1 is MDHEN and CDR2 SYDVKM. V was clipped by 2 bases and J by 4 bases, with 15 bases between them. CDR3 DNA: TGTGCCAGCAGTTTAATGCAGAGGCTAATGAATCAGCCCCAGCATTTT. Its protein is CASSLMQRLMNQPQHF. Drawing the rest from reference TRBV28 and TRBJ1-5, the complete variable domain is DVKVTQSSRYLVKRTGEKVFLECVQDMDHENMFWYRQDPGLGLRLIYFSYDVKMKEKGDIPEGYSVSREKKERFSLILESASTNQTSMYLCASSLMQRLMNQPQHFGDGTRLSIL.

The chain has TRBV27 and TRBJ2-2, with 10 positions matching TRBD2. Germline-derived CDR1 and CDR2 are MNHEY and SMNVEV (reference sequence). The CDR3 is made up of 17 amino acids. V was pared by 7 bases and J by 3 bases, with 11 bases of the junction left unmatched. CDR3 bases: TGTGCCAGCACCCGGGCTAGCGGGGGTGGAGACACCGGGGAGCTGTTTTTT. This sequence encodes CASTRASGGGDTGELFF.

The chain links TRBV5-4 to TRBJ2-3; D is possibly TRBD1 (6 bases). In germline, CDR1 is SGHNT, CDR2 YYREEE (reference sequence). The CDR3 length is 17 residues. V dropped 4 bases and J dropped 4 bases, with 22 bases sitting between them. DNA of the CDR3: TGTGCCAGCAGCCTCCCGGGCAGGGGCGTTAGCCCAGATACGCAGTATTTT. Amino acid sequence: CASSLPGRGVSPDTQYF.

The chain uses TRBV7-8 and TRBJ2-3, with 10 bases that match TRBD2. CDR1 SGHVS and CDR2 FQNEAQ come from the germline V gene. Unmatched junction bases numbered 5, after V lost 4 bases and J lost 4 bases. The CDR3 consists of 15 residues. CDR3 DNA: TGTGCCAGCAGCTACCTAGCGGGAGTACCAGATACGCAGTATTTT. Translation: CASSYLAGVPDTQYF.

V is TRBV7-6 and J is TRBJ2-5, with 10 bases matching TRBD1. V lost 5 bases, J lost 4 bases, and 4 bases stayed unmatched. The CDR3 covers 14 residues. Germline CDR1 reads SGHVS; CDR2 reads FNYEAQ. This chain's CDR3 is CASSPRQGAETQYF. The CDR3 DNA reads as TGTGCCAGCAGCCCTCGACAGGGGGCAGAGACCCAGTACTTC.

The CDR3 protein is CASSDAGSYYGYTF. The CDR3 nucleotides read TGTGCCAGTAGCGATGCGGGCAGTTACTATGGCTACACCTTC. The rearrangement uses TRBV19 and TRBJ1-2; D unresolved. From germline, CDR1 is LNHDA and CDR2 SQIVND (reference sequence). V was cut by 6 bases and J by 3 bases, with 14 bases left in between. The CDR3 length is 14 residues.

The genes are TRBV30 and TRBJ2-7; TRBD2 matches 7 bases. The CDR3 spans 13 residues. CDR1 is GTSNPN and CDR2 is SVGIG in the germline V gene (reference sequence). Trimming cost V 3 bases and J 4 bases; bases outside gene matches: 6. As DNA, the CDR3 is TGTGCCTGGAGAGGACTAGTACGGTACGAGCAGTACTTC. It specifies CAWRGLVRYEQYF.

This sequence joins TRBV6-5 and TRBJ1-2, with TRBD1 matching over 8 bases. The CDR3 totals 13 residues. Trimming removed 6 bases from V and 5 bases from J; junction bases left unmatched: 5. In germline, CDR1 is MNHEY, CDR2 SVGAGI. CDR3 residues: CASSLDRDYGYTF. The CDR3, as DNA: TGTGCCAGCAGCTTGGACAGGGATTATGGCTACACCTTC.

The sample holds a few counts of this clone. The sample holds other DNA sequences that translate to the same CDR3. The chain uses TRBV19 and TRBJ2-7; TRBD1 is a possible D gene (5 bases). Germline CDR1 reads LNHDA; CDR2 reads SQIVND (reference sequence). This CDR3 contains 15 residues. V gave up 2 bases and J gave up 2 bases, with 13 bases separating them. The CDR3 loop reads CASSISQGWAYEQYF. The DNA for the CDR3 is TGTGCCAGTAGTATAAGTCAGGGATGGGCCTACGAGCAGTACTTC.

The V gene is TRBV19, the J gene TRBJ2-3, with 8 bases identical to TRBD2. The V gene end was trimmed by 3 bases and the J gene end by 0 bases; junction bases not matched to a gene: 5. CDR1 and CDR2 from the germline V gene are LNHDA and SQIVND (reference sequence). CDR3 length equals 16 residues. The chain's CDR3 is CASSISTGGSTDTQYF. The CDR3 nucleotides read TGTGCCAGTAGTATTAGCACGGGGGGGAGCACAGATACGCAGTATTTT. Full variable domain (outside the CDR3, taken from reference TRBV19 and TRBJ2-3): DGGITQSPKYLFRKEGQNVTLSCEQNLNHDAMYWYRQDPGQGLRLIYYSQIVNDFQKGDIAEGYSVSREKKESFPLTVTSAQKNPTAFYLCASSISTGGSTDTQYFGPGTRLTVL.

In DNA form, the CDR3 reads TGCGCCAGCAGCCAAGATATGGGCGCAACCTACGAGCAGTACTTC. Protein sequence: CASSQDMGATYEQYF. This sequence joins TRBV4-3 and TRBJ2-7; no clear D. Trimming took 0 bases from V and 2 from J, leaving 11 bases between them. Germline CDR1 and CDR2: LGHNA and YSLEER. The CDR3 spans 15 residues.

The chain joins TRBV9 to TRBJ2-6, with 8 bases identical to TRBD2. The germline V gene has CDR1 SGDLS and CDR2 YYNGEE. The CDR3 loop spans 16 amino acids. Trimming at V came to 4 bases and at J to 1 base, leaving 4 bases not matched to a gene. In DNA, the CDR3 is TGTGCCAGCAGCTCGGGAGGGGGGTCTGGGGCCAACGTCCTGACTTTC. Translating gives CASSSGGGSGANVLTF.

V gene TRBV28 combines with J gene TRBJ2-7; the D gene is possibly TRBD1 (5 bases). V was cut by 3 bases and J by 3 bases, with 9 bases left in between. Germline values: CDR1 MDHEN, CDR2 SYDVKM. The CDR3 length is 13 residues. CDR3 amino acids: CASSFNRLYEQYF. As DNA, the CDR3 is TGTGCCAGCAGTTTTAACAGGCTCTACGAGCAGTACTTC.

The chain has TRBV28 and TRBJ1-6; possible D gene TRBD1, 5 bases. Between the trimmed V and J ends, which lost 8 bases and 13 bases, there was a span of 24 bases. This CDR3 spans 15 amino acids. Germline values: CDR1 MDHEN, CDR2 SYDVKM. Here the CDR3 DNA reads TGTGCCAGCGCCCCGCTAGGGGCAGATCCTCGGCCCCTCCACTTT. This gives the protein CASAPLGADPRPLHF.

The rearrangement joins TRBV28 to TRBJ1-2; the D gene is possibly TRBD1 (6 bases). This CDR3 has 15 residues. V gave up 5 bases and J gave up 3 bases, with 16 bases separating them. Germline lookup yields CDR1 MDHEN and CDR2 SYDVKM. This CDR3 reads CASSLQGGWYYGYTF. CDR3 DNA: TGTGCCAGCAGTCTACAGGGAGGGTGGTACTATGGCTACACCTTC.

CDR3 region: CASSVKPPTSQPSYEQYF. The CDR3 bases are TGTGCCAGCAGTGTGAAACCGCCGACTAGCCAACCCTCCTACGAGCAGTACTTC. The chain has TRBV6-2 or TRBV6-3 and TRBJ2-7; 7 bases match TRBD2. Germline V gene lookup returns CDR1 MNHEY and CDR2 SVGEGT. This CDR3 region has 18 residues. The trim removed 5 bases at V and 0 bases at J, leaving 16 bases unmatched.

The rearrangement links TRBV14 to TRBJ1-2, with TRBD1 matching 9 bases. The junction had 4 bases not matched to a gene; V was cut back by 0 bases and J by 8 bases. This CDR3 is 14 amino acids long. Germline values: CDR1 SGHDN, CDR2 FVKESK. The CDR3 sequence is CASSQEGTGNGYTF. For the CDR3, the DNA is TGTGCCAGCAGCCAAGAAGGGACAGGGAACGGCTACACCTTC.

This chain connects TRBV11-2 to TRBJ2-7; TRBD1 might be the D (6 bases). V was cut by 3 bases and J by 3 bases, with 18 bases left in between. CDR1 SGHAT and CDR2 FQNNGV come from the germline V gene. This CDR3 comprises 16 residues. CDR3 residues: CASSFGSWTVDYEQYF. CDR3 coding DNA: TGTGCCAGCAGCTTCGGTTCGTGGACAGTCGACTACGAGCAGTACTTC.

V gene TRBV3-1 (or the pseudogene TRBV3-2) combines with J gene TRBJ2-7; 8 nucleotides match TRBD1. Trimming cost V 1 base and J 4 bases; bases outside gene matches: 9. The CDR3 loop spans 16 amino acids. Germline CDR1 is LGHDT and CDR2 is YNNKEL (reference sequence). The CDR3 DNA reads TGTGCCAGCAGCCAAGGAGAGGCAGGGGGCGTGTACGAGCAGTACTTC. It is translated as CASSQGEAGGVYEQYF.

The chain combines TRBV19 with TRBJ1-5; D possibly corresponds to TRBD1 (5 bases). The CDR3 extends over 16 amino acids. Germline CDR1 reads LNHDA; CDR2 reads SQIVND (reference sequence). With 1 base removed from V and 1 base from J, the gap between germline ends came to 11 bases. CDR3 sequence (DNA): TGTGCCAGTAGTATAGGGCAGGGTAGGAGCAATCAGCCCCAGCATTTT. Translating it yields CASSIGQGRSNQPQHF.